What follows are 14 T cell receptor beta chains derived from one specimen sequenced in a study of blood T cell repertoires in COVID-19. TCRdb's copy holds only in-frame clones and misses some; the assay was immunoSEQ multiplex PCR. This sample has some 170,000 clones, with 65% to 90% found just once. What was sequenced was PBMCs or T cells enriched from blood (not recorded which). These receptors all stem from a man in his fifties who had recovered from COVID-19.

The chain employs TRBV6-5 and TRBJ1-1; the D gene is possibly TRBD1 (6 bases). Trimming removed 6 bases from V and 1 base from J, with 15 bases in between. This CDR3 has 15 residues. Germline lookup yields CDR1 MNHEY and CDR2 SVGAGI. This CDR3 reads CASRTGTTSNTEAFF. In DNA, the CDR3 is TGTGCCAGCAGGACCGGGACAACCTCGAACACTGAAGCTTTCTTT.

The chain has TRBV7-3 and TRBJ2-2; 11 positions match TRBD2. Germline assignment: CDR1 SGHTA and CDR2 FQGTGA. The V segment lost 3 bases and the J segment 0 bases; nucleotides outside the gene matches: 3. The CDR3 consists of 17 residues. The chain's CDR3 is CASSLASGGSNTGELFF. DNA for the CDR3: TGTGCCAGCAGCTTGGCTAGCGGGGGGTCGAACACCGGGGAGCTGTTTTTT. The complete variable domain, with remaining parts taken from reference TRBV7-3 and TRBJ2-2, reads GAGVSQTPSNKVTEKGKYVELRCDPISGHTALYWYRQSLGQGPEFLIYFQGTGAADDSGLPNDRFFAVRPEGSVSTLKIQRTERGDSAVYLCASSLASGGSNTGELFFGEGSRLTVL.

The chain employs TRBV2 and TRBJ2-3; 9 bases map to TRBD2. The CDR3 has 15 amino acids. The germline CDR1 and CDR2 sequences are SNHLY and FYNNEI. J lost 8 bases, V lost 2 bases, and 8 bases had no gene match. The CDR3: CASSEKSGGLGTQYF. CDR3 DNA: TGTGCCAGCAGTGAAAAGAGCGGGGGGCTGGGTACGCAGTATTTT.

The chain links TRBV29-1 to TRBJ1-2; D gene unclear. CDR1 and CDR2 from the germline V gene are SQVTM and ANQGSEA. Trimming stripped 7 bases from V and 4 bases from J, with 13 bases between. The CDR3 sequence is 12 residues long. The CDR3 DNA is TGCAGCGCTGCGGGTACGGGCTATGGCTACACCTTC. It codes for CSAAGTGYGYTF.

The gene calls are TRBV4-1 and TRBJ1-2; the match to TRBD1 covers 9 bases. Per the germline V gene, CDR1 is MGHRA and CDR2 is YSYEKL. The CDR3 runs to 16 residues. Trimming took 4 bases from V and 6 from J; bases not matched to a gene: 12. The CDR3, as DNA: TGCGCCAGCAGCCGGGGGAACACAGGGGGCGCGGATGGCTACACCTTC. It specifies CASSRGNTGGADGYTF.

V is TRBV5-1 and J is TRBJ2-5, with D perhaps matching TRBD2 (6 bases). The V end lost 7 bases, the J end lost 1 base, and 14 bases lay between the germline ends. The CDR3 loop spans 14 amino acids. Germline values: CDR1 SGHRS, CDR2 YFSETQ. The chain's CDR3 is CASGRQGGQETQYF. The DNA for the CDR3 is TGCGCCAGCGGCCGCCAGGGAGGCCAAGAGACCCAGTACTTC.

This clone was recorded once. V is TRBV29-1 and J is TRBJ2-7; 11 positions agree with TRBD1. The CDR3 sequence is 13 residues long. With V trimmed by 3 bases and J by 5 bases, 3 bases remained unmatched. Per germline, CDR1 SQVTM and CDR2 ANQGSEA. CDR3 sequence: CSVDRDRGNEQYF. CDR3 nucleotide sequence: TGCAGCGTTGACCGGGACAGGGGGAACGAGCAGTACTTC.

V is TRBV3-1 (or the pseudogene TRBV3-2) and J is TRBJ1-6; 9 positions agree with TRBD1. The V segment lost 6 bases and the J segment 7 bases; nucleotides outside the gene matches: 4. Germline lookup yields CDR1 LGHDT and CDR2 YNNKEL (reference sequence). The CDR3 runs to 14 residues. In nucleotides, the CDR3 is TGTGCCAGCAGTCTTGGACAGGGGAATTCACCCCTCCACTTT. This encodes CASSLGQGNSPLHF.

The chain combines TRBV7-2 with TRBJ2-5, with 10 bases matching TRBD2. Germline trimming cut 3 bases from V and 4 bases from J; bases unmatched to any gene: 14. The length of the CDR3 is 18 residues. Germline V lookup: CDR1 SGHTA, CDR2 FQGNSA. This CDR3 is CASSFLRWASGGSETQYF. The CDR3, as DNA: TGTGCCAGCAGCTTCTTACGTTGGGCTAGCGGGGGCTCAGAGACCCAGTACTTC. The variable domain in full, with the rest retrieved from reference TRBV7-2 and TRBJ2-5, is GAGVSQSPSNKVTEKGKDVELRCDPISGHTALYWYRQSLGQGLEFLIYFQGNSAPDKSGLPSDRFSAERTGGSVSTLTIQRTQQEDSAVYLCASSFLRWASGGSETQYFGPGTRLLVL.

The chain is built from TRBV9 and TRBJ1-3, with unresolved D. Per the germline V gene, CDR1 is SGDLS and CDR2 is YYNGEE. Trimming shortened V by 5 bases and J by 1 base, and 16 bases separated the two germline ends. This CDR3 is built from 16 residues. The DNA of the CDR3 is TGTGCCAGCAGTGCCGATATCATACAGTCTGGAAACACCATATATTTT. Translating it yields CASSADIIQSGNTIYF.

This sequence joins TRBV6-2 or TRBV6-3 and TRBJ2-4; 7 positions agree with TRBD2. The CDR3 consists of 15 residues. The germline CDR1 and CDR2 sequences are MNHEY and SVGEGT. J was trimmed by 5 bases and V by 3 bases; bases with no gene match: 7. The DNA of the CDR3 is TGTGCCAGCAGTTATTGGGGGGGGTTTGAAAACATTCAGTACTTC. It is translated as CASSYWGGFENIQYF.

The chain recombines TRBV6-5 with TRBJ2-5; a possible D gene is TRBD1 (6 bases). With 2 bases removed from V and 3 bases from J, the gap between germline ends came to 13 bases. The CDR3 has 15 amino acids. Per germline, CDR1 MNHEY and CDR2 SVGAGI. This chain's CDR3 is CASSYEGVSKETQYF. The CDR3 nucleotides are TGTGCCAGCAGTTACGAGGGGGTTAGTAAAGAGACCCAGTACTTC.

This chain links TRBV11-3 with TRBJ2-5; perhaps TRBD2 as D (6 bases). The CDR3 loop spans 14 amino acids. Germline assignment: CDR1 SGHNT and CDR2 YENEEA. Trimming removed 1 base from V and 4 bases from J, with 10 bases in between. CDR3 region: CASSLGSGVETQYF. For the CDR3, the DNA is TGTGCCAGCAGCTTAGGGTCGGGGGTAGAGACCCAGTACTTC. Variable domain in full (rest from reference TRBV11-3 and TRBJ2-5): EAGVVQSPRYKIIEKKQPVAFWCNPISGHNTLYWYLQNLGQGPELLIRYENEEAVDDSQLPKDRFSAERLKGVDSTLKIQPAELGDSAVYLCASSLGSGVETQYFGPGTRLLVL.

A single count supports this clone. The V call is TRBV27, the J call TRBJ2-7; 11 bases align to TRBD2. V shed 4 bases, J shed 6 bases, and the junction held 5 bases outside the gene matches. The germline gives CDR1 MNHEY, CDR2 SMNVEV (reference sequence). This CDR3 comprises 14 residues. The CDR3 coding sequence is TGTGCCAGCAGTTGGTCTAGCGGGGGGTTCGAGCAGTACTTC. Protein sequence: CASSWSSGGFEQYF.